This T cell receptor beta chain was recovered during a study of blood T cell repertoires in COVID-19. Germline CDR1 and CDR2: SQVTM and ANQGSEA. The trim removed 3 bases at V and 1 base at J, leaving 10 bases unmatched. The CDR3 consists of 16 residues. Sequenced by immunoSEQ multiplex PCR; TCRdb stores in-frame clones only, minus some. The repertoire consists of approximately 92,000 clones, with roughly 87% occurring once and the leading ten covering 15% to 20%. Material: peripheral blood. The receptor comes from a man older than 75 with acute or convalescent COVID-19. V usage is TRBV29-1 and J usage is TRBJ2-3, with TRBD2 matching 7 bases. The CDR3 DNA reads TGCAGCGTTGAGGTGACCGGGGGGATTCGCACAGATACGCAGTATTTT. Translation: CSVEVTGGIRTDTQYF.